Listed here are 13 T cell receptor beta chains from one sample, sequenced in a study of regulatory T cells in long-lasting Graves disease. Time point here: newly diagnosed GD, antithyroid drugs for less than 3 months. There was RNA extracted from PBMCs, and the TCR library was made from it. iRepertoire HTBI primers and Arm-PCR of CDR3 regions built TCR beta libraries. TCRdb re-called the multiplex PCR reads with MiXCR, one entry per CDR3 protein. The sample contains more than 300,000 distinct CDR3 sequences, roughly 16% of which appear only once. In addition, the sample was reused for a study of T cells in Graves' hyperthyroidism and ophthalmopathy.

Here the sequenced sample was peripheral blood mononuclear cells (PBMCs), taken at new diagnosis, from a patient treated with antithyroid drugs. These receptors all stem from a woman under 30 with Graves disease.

The DNA for the CDR3 is TGTGCCAGCAGCAGGGGGGAGCACACCGGGGAGCTGTTTTTT. This translates into CASSRGEHTGELFF. The chain is built from TRBV2 and TRBJ2-2, with D possibly matching TRBD1 (7 bases). This CDR3 contains 14 residues. Germline V gene lookup returns CDR1 SNHLY and CDR2 FYNNEI. V gave up 6 bases and J gave up 3 bases, with 11 bases separating them. The full variable domain, in which reference TRBV2 and TRBJ2-2 provide the parts outside the CDR3, is EPEVTQTPSHQVTQMGQEVILRCVPISNHLYFYWYRQILGQKVEFLVSFYNNEISEKSEIFDDQFSVERPDGSNFTLKIRSTKLEDSAMYFCASSRGEHTGELFFGEGSRLTVL.

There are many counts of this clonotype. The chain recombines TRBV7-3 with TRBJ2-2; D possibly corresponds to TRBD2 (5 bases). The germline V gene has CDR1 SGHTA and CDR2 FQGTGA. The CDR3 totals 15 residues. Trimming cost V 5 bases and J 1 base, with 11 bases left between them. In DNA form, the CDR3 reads TGTGCCAGCAGCGGGAGCCCTCGGAACACCGGGGAGCTGTTTTTT. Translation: CASSGSPRNTGELFF. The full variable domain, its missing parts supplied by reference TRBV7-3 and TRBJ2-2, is GAGVSQTPSNKVTEKGKYVELRCDPISGHTALYWYRQSLGQGPEFLIYFQGTGAADDSGLPNDRFFAVRPEGSVSTLKIQRTERGDSAVYLCASSGSPRNTGELFFGEGSRLTVL.

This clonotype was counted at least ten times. Here the CDR3 reads CASSQVAGSDYGYTF. Here the CDR3 DNA reads TGTGCCAGCAGCCAAGTAGCAGGATCTGACTATGGCTACACCTTC. The V call is TRBV14, the J call TRBJ1-2; D not resolved. Germline-derived CDR1 and CDR2 are SGHDN and FVKESK. The length of the CDR3 is 15 residues. Trimming removed 1 base from V and 3 bases from J, with 12 bases in between.

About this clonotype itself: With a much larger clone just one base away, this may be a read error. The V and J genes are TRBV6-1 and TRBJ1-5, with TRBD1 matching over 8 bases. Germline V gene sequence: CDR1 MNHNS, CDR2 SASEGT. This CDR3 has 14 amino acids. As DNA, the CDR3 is TGTGTCAGCAGTCCCTCCAGGGGGCTTCAGCCCCAGCATTTT. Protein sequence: CVSSPSRGLQPQHF.

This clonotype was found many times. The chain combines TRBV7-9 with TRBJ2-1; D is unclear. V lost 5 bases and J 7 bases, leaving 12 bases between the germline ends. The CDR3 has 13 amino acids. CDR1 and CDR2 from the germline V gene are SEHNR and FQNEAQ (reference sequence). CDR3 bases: TGTGCCAGCAGCCCCGGGCTGGGTAATGAGCAGTTCTTC. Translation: CASSPGLGNEQFF.

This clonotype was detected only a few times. The CDR3 region has the DNA TGCAGTGCTAGAGATATCCGGATGAACACTGAAGCTTTCTTT. Translating gives CSARDIRMNTEAFF. The rearrangement uses TRBV20-1 and TRBJ1-1; D not resolved. Germline V lookup: CDR1 DFQATT, CDR2 SNEGSKA (reference sequence). This CDR3 spans 14 amino acids. V gave up 0 bases and J gave up 0 bases, with 8 bases separating them.

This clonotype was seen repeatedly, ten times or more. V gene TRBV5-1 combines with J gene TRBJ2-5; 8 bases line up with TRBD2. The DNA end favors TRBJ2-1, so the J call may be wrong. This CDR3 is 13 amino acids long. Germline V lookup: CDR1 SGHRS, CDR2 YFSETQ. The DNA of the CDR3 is TGCGCCAGCAGCTTGGGGACTAGCTCTGAGCAGTTCTTC. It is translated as CASSLGTSSEQFF.

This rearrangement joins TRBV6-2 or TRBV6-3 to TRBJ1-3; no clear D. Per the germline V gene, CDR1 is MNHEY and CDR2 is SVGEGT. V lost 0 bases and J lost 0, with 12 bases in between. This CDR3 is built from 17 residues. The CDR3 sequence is CASSYSGRLSSGNTIYF. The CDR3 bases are TGTGCCAGCAGTTACTCGGGGAGACTAAGCTCTGGAAACACCATATATTTT.

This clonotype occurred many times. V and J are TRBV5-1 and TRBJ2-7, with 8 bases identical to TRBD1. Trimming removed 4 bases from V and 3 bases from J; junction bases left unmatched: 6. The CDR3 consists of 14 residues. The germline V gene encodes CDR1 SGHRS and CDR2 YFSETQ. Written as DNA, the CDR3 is TGCGCCAGCAGCGCTGGACAGGGAAACTACGAGCAGTACTTC. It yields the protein CASSAGQGNYEQYF.

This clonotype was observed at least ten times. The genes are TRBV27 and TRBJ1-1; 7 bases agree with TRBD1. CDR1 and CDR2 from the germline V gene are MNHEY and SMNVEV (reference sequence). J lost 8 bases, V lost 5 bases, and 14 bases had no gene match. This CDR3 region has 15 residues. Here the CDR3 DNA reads TGTGCCAGCAGTCCAAGGACAGGTACTGGGTACGAAGCTTTCTTT. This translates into CASSPRTGTGYEAFF.

The CDR3 protein is CASSLEAGALMSTDTQYF. In DNA, the CDR3 is TGTGCCAGCAGTTTAGAGGCGGGGGCCCTAATGAGCACAGATACGCAGTATTTT. The gene calls are TRBV28 and TRBJ2-3; a possible D gene is TRBD2 (7 bases). V lost 2 bases and J lost 0, with 18 bases in between. The CDR3 sequence is 18 residues long. Germline loops: CDR1 MDHEN, CDR2 SYDVKM. The entire variable domain, with the rest obtained from reference TRBV28 and TRBJ2-3, is as follows: DVKVTQSSRYLVKRTGEKVFLECVQDMDHENMFWYRQDPGLGLRLIYFSYDVKMKEKGDIPEGYSVSREKKERFSLILESASTNQTSMYLCASSLEAGALMSTDTQYFGPGTRLTVL.

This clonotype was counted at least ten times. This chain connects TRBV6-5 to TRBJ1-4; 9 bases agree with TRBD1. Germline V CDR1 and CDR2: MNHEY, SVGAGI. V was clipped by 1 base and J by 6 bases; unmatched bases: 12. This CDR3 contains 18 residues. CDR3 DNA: TGTGCCAGCAGTTACTTCTACTCAACCGGGACAGGGCATGAAAAACTGTTTTTT. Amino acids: CASSYFYSTGTGHEKLFF.

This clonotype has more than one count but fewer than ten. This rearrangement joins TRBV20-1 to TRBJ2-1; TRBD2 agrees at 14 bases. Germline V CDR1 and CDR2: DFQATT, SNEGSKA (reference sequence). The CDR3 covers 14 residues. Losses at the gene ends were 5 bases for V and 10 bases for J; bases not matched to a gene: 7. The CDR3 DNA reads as TGCAGTGCTCGGACTAGCGGGAGGAGGCAGGAGCAGTTCTTC. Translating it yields CSARTSGRRQEQFF.